Listed below are T cell receptor beta chains from one sample, sequenced in a study of blood T cell repertoires in COVID-19. Only in-frame clones appear in the TCRdb table, and some are missing; sequencing was by immunoSEQ multiplex PCR. The sample includes some 380,000 clones, 90% of them seen just once. Sequencing input: peripheral blood. The receptor source for this set is a young man with active or convalescent COVID-19. Each CDR3 is given with its conserved first and last residue. The D gene is left open where the match is weak. The size entry is marked missing in some rows and otherwise reads once, few, many or a size class.

TRBD1,TRBJ2-3,.,TRBV5-1,TGCGCCAGCAGCTTGGACAACAGGGGATCCACAGATACGCAGTATTTT,CASSLDNRGSTDTQYF
.,TRBJ2-5,.,TRBV16,TGTGCCAGTCAAAGGAACGAGGCCGCGGGAGAGACCCAGTACTTC,CASQRNEAAGETQYF
.,TRBJ1-6,.,TRBV27,TGTGCCAGCAGTTTATTTTGGAGCTCCTATAATTCACCCCTCCACTTT,CASSLFWSSYNSPLHF
.,TRBJ2-2,few,TRBV11-2,TGTGCCAGCAGTTTTACAGGGTTGGACGGGGAGCTGTTTTTT,CASSFTGLDGELFF
.,TRBJ1-2,.,TRBV7-2,TGTGCCAGCAGCTTAGTACAGAATGGCTACACCTTC,CASSLVQNGYTF
.,TRBJ1-1,.,TRBV5-1,TGCGCCAGCAGCCTGGGGGTCGCGGGGCTGAACACTGAAGCTTTCTTT,CASSLGVAGLNTEAFF
TRBD2,TRBJ2-3,.,TRBV11-2,TGTGCCAGCAGCTACCGGACTAGCGGGGGGACCACAGATACGCAGTATTTT,CASSYRTSGGTTDTQYF
.,TRBJ2-7,.,TRBV6-2/TRBV6-3,TGTGCCAGCAGTTACTCGGGGTCAGGGTACGAGCAGTACTTC,CASSYSGSGYEQYF
.,TRBJ2-2,.,TRBV7-3,TGTGCCAGCAGCTTAACCCGTTCCGGGGAGCTGTTTTTT,CASSLTRSGELFF
.,TRBJ2-3,.,TRBV19,TGTGCCAGTAAAACAATGGTGGGAGTCGGAGATACGCAGTATTTT,CASKTMVGVGDTQYF
.,TRBJ2-7,.,TRBV15,TGTGCCACCAGTCCCAGACAGTACTACGAGCAGTACTTC,CATSPRQYYEQYF
.,TRBJ1-1,.,TRBV28,TGTGCCAGCAGTTTACTTGGCCCCTCCAGGAACACTGAAGCTTTCTTT,CASSLLGPSRNTEAFF
TRBD2,TRBJ2-7,.,TRBV27,TGTGCCAGCAGAAGGACTAGCGGGAGTGGGTCCGCCTACGAGCAGTACTTC,CASRRTSGSGSAYEQYF
TRBD2,TRBJ2-3,.,TRBV11-3,TGTGCCAGCAGCACCCAAGGGACTAGCGGGACAGATACGCAGTATTTT,CASSTQGTSGTDTQYF
TRBD1,TRBJ1-1,.,TRBV18,TGTGCCAGCTCACCTCAGGGGGCCGGGATGAACACTGAAGCTTTCTTT,CASSPQGAGMNTEAFF
TRBD1,TRBJ1-6,.,TRBV19,TGTGCCAGTAGCCAAAGAATGACAGGGATAGATTCACCCCTCCACTTT,CASSQRMTGIDSPLHF
.,TRBJ2-5,.,TRBV12-3/TRBV12-4,TGTGCCAGCAGTTTAAGGAGGTTGGAGACCCAGTACTTC,CASSLRRLETQYF
.,TRBJ1-6,.,TRBV7-3,TGTGCCAGCAGCTTAAGGAGCTCCTATAATTCACCCCTCCACTTT,CASSLRSSYNSPLHF
.,TRBJ2-3,.,TRBV19,TGTGCCAGTAGGGAGAGGGCTGGCGATACGCAGTATTTT,CASRERAGDTQYF
.,TRBJ1-2,.,TRBV3-1/TRBV3-2,TGTGCCAGCAGCCCTCATCGGCAGGCCCGTGGCTACACCTTC,CASSPHRQARGYTF
.,TRBJ2-1,.,TRBV29-1,TGCAGCGTCGAGGGGAGGAATGAGCAGTTCTTC,CSVEGRNEQFF
TRBD1,TRBJ1-1,.,TRBV9,TGTGCCAGCAGCGCGCAACCAGGGACAGTGGTGACTGAAGCTTTCTTT,CASSAQPGTVVTEAFF
.,TRBJ1-1,.,TRBV7-8,TGTGCCAGCAGCTCTCGTTACATTATTGAAGCTTTCTTT,CASSSRYIIEAFF
.,TRBJ2-1,.,TRBV11-3,TGTGCCAGCAGCTTAGATCTGGGACATAAAGCGGATGAGCAGTTCTTC,CASSLDLGHKADEQFF
TRBD1,TRBJ2-6,few,TRBV19,TGTGCCAGTAGAAGACAGGGGTACGGGGCCAACGTCCTGACTTTC,CASRRQGYGANVLTF
TRBD1,TRBJ1-5,.,TRBV6-2/TRBV6-3,TGTGCCAGCAGTCGCGACAGGGCCCAGCATTTT,CASSRDRAQHF
TRBD2,TRBJ2-7,.,TRBV5-1,TGCGCCAGCAGCTACAGCGGGGAAATCTACGAGCAGTACTTC,CASSYSGEIYEQYF
.,TRBJ2-4,.,TRBV7-8,TGTGCCAGCAGCGAACGACCCCAGGGTCAGCAGGCGTACTTC,CASSERPQGQQAYF
TRBD1,TRBJ1-2,.,TRBV11-2,TGTGCCAGCAGCAAGGCGGGGACAGGGGGCCGGTATGGCTACACCTTC,CASSKAGTGGRYGYTF
.,TRBJ1-1,.,TRBV18,TGTGCCAGCTCACCCCAGGGGATCGGGAACACTGAAGCTTTCTTT,CASSPQGIGNTEAFF
TRBD2,TRBJ2-1,once,TRBV19,TGTGCCAGTAGCGGGACTAGCGGGAGGGCAAGCTCCTACAATGAGCAGTTCTTC,CASSGTSGRASSYNEQFF
.,TRBJ2-1,once,TRBV7-6,TGTGCCAGCAGCTTAGGGGCGGGACAGATCTACAATGAGCAGTTCTTC,CASSLGAGQIYNEQFF
TRBD1,TRBJ1-1,.,TRBV7-9,TGTGCCAGTACAGGGGCGGGGACTGAAGCTTTCTTT,CASTGAGTEAFF
.,TRBJ1-2,.,TRBV28,TGTGCCAGCAGGGGGGAGGAACGGACTCAAGGCTATGGCTACACCTTC,CASRGEERTQGYGYTF
.,TRBJ1-4,.,TRBV18,TGTGCCAGCTCACCCCAGGCCGGAAAAGAAAATGCTGAAAAACTGTTTTTT,CASSPQAGKENAEKLFF
TRBD1,TRBJ1-3,.,TRBV5-4,TGTGCCAGCAGCCCGGGAGGGGGCGGAAACACCATATATTTT,CASSPGGGGNTIYF
.,TRBJ2-7,once,TRBV7-2,TGTGCCAGCAGCTTAGCCGGTGGCAGGGATAGGGAGCAGTACTTC,CASSLAGGRDREQYF
TRBD1,TRBJ2-5,once,TRBV10-3,TGTGCCATCGGGGGACAGGGGGCTGGAGAGACCCAGTACTTC,CAIGGQGAGETQYF
TRBD1,TRBJ1-2,.,TRBV11-2,TGTGCCAGCAGCTGGCCGGGACAGGGTAACTATGGCTACACCTTC,CASSWPGQGNYGYTF
.,TRBJ1-5,.,TRBV19,TGTGCCACCGAGTCCGGGGGGGATCAGCCCCAGCATTTT,CATESGGDQPQHF
TRBD1,TRBJ1-4,.,TRBV15,TGTGCCACCTCTCAGGGACAGTCTAATGAAAAACTGTTTTTT,CATSQGQSNEKLFF
.,TRBJ2-7,.,TRBV7-2,TGTGCCAGCAGCTTAGCGGCCCCAGAGGACTACGAGCAGTACTTC,CASSLAAPEDYEQYF
.,TRBJ2-3,.,TRBV6-5,TGTGCCAGCAGATATACAGGGACAACGCAGTATTTT,CASRYTGTTQYF
.,TRBJ1-3,once,TRBV6-1,TGTGCCAGCAGTGAACACCCAGTGCACTACCGCTCTGGAAACACCATATATTTT,CASSEHPVHYRSGNTIYF
TRBD1,TRBJ1-1,.,TRBV5-6,TGTGCCAGCAGTTCGGGACAGTTGAACACTGAAGCTTTCTTT,CASSSGQLNTEAFF
.,TRBJ1-2,.,TRBV29-1,TGCAGCGTTGATAGGAGACAGGATACTAACTATGGCTACACCTTC,CSVDRRQDTNYGYTF
.,TRBJ2-7,.,TRBV28,TGTGCCAGCAGTGCCGTGGGTAGCTTATACGAGCAGTACTTC,CASSAVGSLYEQYF
.,TRBJ1-2,.,TRBV28,TGTGCCAGCAGTCAAAGTGGGGCGGGCTACACCTTC,CASSQSGAGYTF
.,TRBJ2-7,.,TRBV11-2,TGTGCCAGCAGCCCCCAAAGTTTGAGGGAGCAGTACTTC,CASSPQSLREQYF
.,TRBJ2-5,.,TRBV6-5,TGTGCCAGCACCCGTGGCGGCCAAGAGACCCAGTACTTC,CASTRGGQETQYF
.,TRBJ1-2,.,TRBV7-6,TGTGCCAGCAGCTTAGATGCCGGGACTAACTATGGCTACACCTTC,CASSLDAGTNYGYTF
TRBD1,TRBJ1-2,.,TRBV4-1,TGCGCCAGCAGCCAAGACCAGGGGGCTCCTCTGGCCTATGGCTACACCTTC,CASSQDQGAPLAYGYTF
TRBD1,TRBJ1-2,.,TRBV4-3,TGCGCCAGCAGCCAAGCTGGGACAGCCTCGGGCTACACCTTC,CASSQAGTASGYTF
TRBD1,TRBJ1-1,.,TRBV7-2,TGTGCCAGCAGCTTAGGGGACAGAGAAGCTTTCTTT,CASSLGDREAFF
.,TRBJ1-5,.,TRBV28,TGTGCCAGCATCTCGGTTGGGGGACACAGCCAGGGAGGCAATCAGCCCCAGCATTTT,CASISVGGHSQGGNQPQHF
.,TRBJ1-1,.,TRBV6-5,TGTGCCAGCAGTTACGGTAGAGTGAACACTGAAGCTTTCTTT,CASSYGRVNTEAFF
.,TRBJ2-5,.,TRBV29-1,TGCAGCGTCGACCAGGGCGGGAAGACCCAGTACTTC,CSVDQGGKTQYF
TRBD2,TRBJ2-3,.,TRBV5-1,TGCGCCAGCAGCTTGGCAGCGCGGGAGCCCACAGATACGCAGTATTTT,CASSLAAREPTDTQYF
.,TRBJ1-3,.,TRBV3-1/TRBV3-2,TGTGCCAGCAGCCCGCCCCACAGCTCTGGAAACACCATATATTTT,CASSPPHSSGNTIYF